The 32 T cell receptor beta chains presented below share a single source sample, sequenced in a study of blood T cell repertoires in COVID-19. Measured with immunoSEQ multiplex PCR; TCRdb has only the in-frame clones, and not every one. The sample consists of approximately 210,000 clones, less than 85% of them appearing once. The sequenced sample consisted of peripheral blood. The receptor source for this set is a woman at least 80 years old with acute or convalescent COVID-19.

The V and J genes are TRBV7-9 and TRBJ1-2; a weak D match, TRBD1 (6 bases). CDR1 SEHNR and CDR2 FQNEAQ come from the germline V gene (reference sequence). This CDR3 has 13 amino acids. V was clipped by 6 bases and J by 6 bases, with 14 bases between them. The DNA for the CDR3 is TGTGCCAGCAGACCAGCAGGGGTTGATGGCTACACCTTC. This encodes CASRPAGVDGYTF.

The V call is TRBV29-1, the J call TRBJ1-2; maybe TRBD1 (5 bases). This CDR3 contains 10 residues. Germline V gives CDR1 SQVTM, CDR2 ANQGSEA. V dropped 5 bases and J dropped 6 bases, with 7 bases sitting between them. CDR3 loop: CSVSGDGYTF. The DNA of the CDR3 is TGCAGCGTTTCGGGGGATGGCTACACCTTC.

The V call is TRBV5-6, the J call TRBJ1-3; 8 bases line up with TRBD1. V gave up 4 bases and J gave up 0 bases; unmatched junction bases: 6. The CDR3 runs 16 residues. The germline V gene encodes CDR1 SGHDT and CDR2 YYEEEE. The CDR3 bases are TGTGCCAGCAGCCACCCCAGGGGGCCCTCTGGAAACACCATATATTTT. Its translation is CASSHPRGPSGNTIYF.

The chain has TRBV3-1 (or the pseudogene TRBV3-2) and TRBJ1-6, with D tentatively TRBD1 (5 bases). Trimming removed 7 bases from V and 7 bases from J, with 17 bases in between. The CDR3 runs 15 residues. Germline assignment: CDR1 LGHDT and CDR2 YNNKEL (reference sequence). CDR3 sequence (DNA): TGTGCCAGCAACCTGCAGGGTGGTCAGAATTCACCCCTCCACTTT. It codes for CASNLQGGQNSPLHF.

The rearrangement links TRBV11-3 to TRBJ1-1, with a tentative D call TRBD1 (6 bases). V was clipped by 1 base and J by 1 base, with 7 bases between them. The CDR3 length is 14 residues. The germline CDR1 and CDR2 sequences are SGHNT and YENEEA. In DNA form, the CDR3 reads TGTGCCAGCAGCTTAGTAGGGGGGAACACTGAAGCTTTCTTT. This sequence encodes CASSLVGGNTEAFF.

CDR3 in DNA: TGTGCCAGCAGCTTTTCAGGGGGCAACGCCGGGGAGCTGTTTTTT. Amino acid sequence: CASSFSGGNAGELFF. V and J are TRBV11-2 and TRBJ2-2; 8 bases match TRBD1. Trimming at V came to 3 bases and at J to 6 bases, leaving 6 bases not matched to a gene. In germline, CDR1 is SGHAT, CDR2 FQNNGV. This CDR3 has 15 residues.

The gene calls are TRBV7-8 and TRBJ2-1; TRBD2 aligns across 7 bases. V shed 5 bases, J shed 4 bases, and the junction held 11 bases outside the gene matches. Per germline, CDR1 SGHVS and CDR2 FQNEAQ. This CDR3 contains 16 residues. CDR3 protein: CASSPHRLAVYNEQFF. The CDR3 coding sequence is TGTGCCAGCAGCCCCCATCGTCTAGCGGTATACAATGAGCAGTTCTTC. Filled out from reference TRBV7-8 and TRBJ2-1, the complete variable domain reads GAGVSQSPRYKVAKRGQDVALRCDPISGHVSLFWYQQALGQGPEFLTYFQNEAQLDKSGLPSDRFFAERPEGSVSTLKIQRTQQEDSAVYLCASSPHRLAVYNEQFFGPGTRLTVL.

This chain uses TRBV25-1 with TRBJ1-1; TRBD1 matches at 11 bases. The J segment lost 4 bases and the V segment lost 4 bases, leaving 5 bases of the junction unmatched. This CDR3 comprises 15 residues. Looked up from germline, CDR1 is MGHDK and CDR2 is SYGVNS. The CDR3 protein is CASSAFGTGGTEAFF. The CDR3 DNA follows: TGTGCCAGCAGTGCCTTTGGGACAGGGGGCACTGAAGCTTTCTTT.

The genes are TRBV29-1 and TRBJ2-7; 7 bases agree with TRBD1. V was pared by 5 bases and J by 2 bases, with 6 bases of the junction left unmatched. CDR3 size: 13 residues. Germline V lookup: CDR1 SQVTM, CDR2 ANQGSEA. This chain's CDR3 is CSVSGTVTYEQYF. The CDR3 DNA reads as TGCAGCGTTTCCGGGACAGTTACCTACGAGCAGTACTTC.

V usage is TRBV7-8 and J usage is TRBJ2-5; no firm D call. This CDR3 region has 14 residues. V dropped 3 bases and J dropped 4 bases, with 12 bases sitting between them. CDR1 and CDR2 from the germline V gene are SGHVS and FQNEAQ. The CDR3 region has the DNA TGTGCCAGCAGCTTGGCCGCAGGTGGAGAGACCCAGTACTTC. This codes for CASSLAAGGETQYF.

The genes are TRBV6-5 and TRBJ1-6; tentatively, D is TRBD1 (6 bases). CDR3 length equals 15 residues. Germline CDR1 reads MNHEY; CDR2 reads SVGAGI. V was pared by 6 bases and J by 2 bases, with 11 bases between. The CDR3 protein is CASRGGRTYNSPLHF. The DNA for the CDR3 is TGTGCCAGCAGAGGGGGTAGGACCTATAATTCACCCCTCCACTTT.

The chain carries TRBV7-2 and TRBJ1-2; D is uncertain. Germline-derived CDR1 and CDR2 are SGHTA and FQGNSA. Trimming removed 1 base from V and 6 bases from J, with 15 bases in between. This CDR3 contains 15 residues. CDR3 amino acids: CASSLDGTGSNGYTF. Here the CDR3 DNA reads TGTGCCAGCAGCTTAGATGGTACGGGGAGTAATGGCTACACCTTC. The full variable domain, its missing parts supplied by reference TRBV7-2 and TRBJ1-2, is GAGVSQSPSNKVTEKGKDVELRCDPISGHTALYWYRQSLGQGLEFLIYFQGNSAPDKSGLPSDRFSAERTGGSVSTLTIQRTQQEDSAVYLCASSLDGTGSNGYTFGSGTRLTVV.

The chain recombines TRBV3-1 (or the pseudogene TRBV3-2) with TRBJ2-7; D gene uncertain. V shed 3 bases and J shed 2 bases, with 14 bases lying between them. This CDR3 spans 15 amino acids. Looked up from germline, CDR1 is LGHDT and CDR2 is YNNKEL (reference sequence). The CDR3 region has the DNA TGTGCCAGCAGCCAGTCCCCCTATGGGCCCTACGAGCAGTACTTC. The encoded protein is CASSQSPYGPYEQYF.

The chain carries TRBV13 and TRBJ2-7; 11 bases fit TRBD1. The CDR3 runs 15 residues. The V and J ends lost 3 bases and 5 bases, in that order; junction bases with no gene match: 6. Germline V CDR1 and CDR2: PRHDT, FYEKMQ (reference sequence). The DNA of the CDR3 is TGTGCCAGCAGCTTCCGGGACAGGGGGAACCACGAGCAGTACTTC. Amino acid sequence: CASSFRDRGNHEQYF. The whole variable domain, filled in from reference TRBV13 and TRBJ2-7, reads AAGVIQSPRHLIKEKRETATLKCYPIPRHDTVYWYQQGPGQDPQFLISFYEKMQSDKGSIPDRFSAQQFSDYHSELNMSSLELGDSALYFCASSFRDRGNHEQYFGPGTRLTVT.

This clone was recorded once. The V and J genes are TRBV5-6 and TRBJ1-2, with a possible D match to TRBD1 (5 bases). V dropped 1 base and J dropped 4 bases, with 8 bases sitting between them. CDR1 SGHDT and CDR2 YYEEEE come from the germline V gene. This CDR3 has 13 residues. The CDR3 region is CASSLSGPYGYTF. CDR3 nucleotides: TGTGCCAGCAGCTTGTCAGGGCCCTATGGCTACACCTTC.

The J gene is TRBJ1-6, the V gene TRBV9, with 8 nucleotides matching TRBD1. Germline CDR1 and CDR2: SGDLS and YYNGEE. Germline trimming cut 2 bases from V and 9 bases from J; bases unmatched to any gene: 10. The CDR3 is 16 amino acids. CDR3 nucleotides: TGTGCCAGCAGCGTGGCGGACAGGGTGGGAGGTTCACCCCTCCACTTT. It translates to CASSVADRVGGSPLHF.

For this clone: The same CDR3 arises from other DNA sequences in this sample as well. The chain recombines TRBV5-1 with TRBJ1-5; D may be TRBD1 (6 bases). The V and J ends lost 2 bases and 4 bases respectively, with 10 bases between them. CDR1 SGHRS and CDR2 YFSETQ come from the germline V gene. This CDR3 comprises 14 residues. This CDR3 is CASSLTGLNQPQHF. The CDR3 DNA follows: TGCGCCAGCAGCTTAACAGGGTTGAATCAGCCCCAGCATTTT. Complete variable domain (other parts from reference TRBV5-1 and TRBJ1-5): KAGVTQTPRYLIKTRGQQVTLSCSPISGHRSVSWYQQTPGQGLQFLFEYFSETQRNKGNFPGRFSGRQFSNSRSEMNVSTLELGDSALYLCASSLTGLNQPQHFGDGTRLSIL.

In this sample, this clone turned up once. This chain links TRBV5-6 with TRBJ2-3, with unresolved D. V dropped 0 bases and J dropped 2 bases, with 13 bases sitting between them. The CDR3 extends over 16 amino acids. From germline, CDR1 is SGHDT and CDR2 YYEEEE. The CDR3 sequence: CASSLVVSNPTDTQYF. DNA of the CDR3: TGTGCCAGCAGCTTGGTAGTAAGCAACCCCACAGATACGCAGTATTTT.

This clone has just a few counts. The gene calls are TRBV4-3 and TRBJ1-2, with a weak D call TRBD1 (6 bases). Looked up from germline, CDR1 is LGHNA and CDR2 is YSLEER. V lost 0 bases and J 2 bases, leaving 10 bases between the germline ends. The CDR3 extends over 15 amino acids. The CDR3 spells CASSQDQGPNYGYTF. CDR3 DNA: TGCGCCAGCAGCCAAGACCAGGGGCCAAACTATGGCTACACCTTC.

In its sample, this clone was seen a few times. The chain recombines TRBV20-1 with TRBJ1-2; D is unresolved. This CDR3 is built from 11 residues. The V gene's germline CDR1 is DFQATT and CDR2 SNEGSKA (reference sequence). V was pared by 7 bases and J by 2 bases, with 8 bases between. The CDR3 loop is CSVGKNYGYTF. The CDR3 coding sequence is TGCAGTGTCGGGAAGAACTATGGCTACACCTTC.

This clone was counted a few times. This chain uses TRBV4-2 with TRBJ2-7; D remains ambiguous. Germline V CDR1 and CDR2: LGHNA, YNFKEQ. V lost 0 bases, J lost 6 bases, and 15 bases lay in between. The CDR3 is 15 residues long. CDR3 nucleotides: TGTGCCAGCAGCCAAGATCTTAGGCGGATAACCGAGCAGTACTTC. Amino acid sequence: CASSQDLRRITEQYF.

The V call is TRBV6-5, the J call TRBJ1-5; 7 nucleotides line up with TRBD1. Germline V gene data show CDR1 as MNHEY and CDR2 as SVGAGI. This CDR3 region has 15 residues. V dropped 4 bases and J dropped 0; count of bases not matched to a gene: 3. The CDR3 bases are TGTGCCAGCAGTTTTGGGACAGATAGCAATCAGCCCCAGCATTTT. Protein: CASSFGTDSNQPQHF.

The chain combines TRBV27 with TRBJ1-2; D is ambiguous. The CDR3 has 12 residues. Per the germline V gene, CDR1 is MNHEY and CDR2 is SMNVEV (reference sequence). The V and J ends lost 6 bases and 4 bases respectively, with 9 bases between them. DNA of the CDR3: TGTGCCAGCAGCTCTCTAGGCTATGGCTACACCTTC. It specifies CASSSLGYGYTF.

This chain joins TRBV3-1 (or the pseudogene TRBV3-2) and TRBJ1-3; D call uncertain. The V gene lost 0 bases and the J gene lost 4 bases, with 13 bases spanning the gap. Germline V gives CDR1 LGHDT, CDR2 YNNKEL (reference sequence). This CDR3 contains 16 residues. The CDR3 nucleotides read TGTGCCAGCAGCCAAGAGCGGTTCCCGACGGGAAACACCATATATTTT. This translates into CASSQERFPTGNTIYF.

This clone was seen more than once but under ten times. The chain has TRBV19 and TRBJ1-3, with a weak D call TRBD1 (5 bases). From germline, CDR1 is LNHDA and CDR2 SQIVND (reference sequence). This CDR3 spans 13 amino acids. The ends were cut back, 7 bases at V and 2 bases at J, with 9 bases in the middle. CDR3 DNA: TGTGCCAGTAAAATCAGGGCTGGAAACACCATATATTTT. This translates into CASKIRAGNTIYF.

This clone has just one count. This chain uses TRBV15 with TRBJ1-2; no definite D call. This CDR3 has 15 amino acids. V was cut by 0 bases and J by 8 bases, with 16 bases left in between. Germline V gene lookup returns CDR1 LNHNV and CDR2 YYDKDF (reference sequence). The CDR3 reads CATSRDVSGGGGYTF. The CDR3 region has the DNA TGTGCCACCAGCAGAGACGTGTCTGGTGGAGGAGGCTACACCTTC. Supplemented by reference TRBV15 and TRBJ1-2, the full variable domain reads DAMVIQNPRYQVTQFGKPVTLSCSQTLNHNVMYWYQQKSSQAPKLLFHYYDKDFNNEADTPDNFQSRRPNTSFCFLDIRSPGLGDTAMYLCATSRDVSGGGGYTFGSGTRLTVV.

The rearrangement joins TRBV2 to TRBJ1-6, with D maybe TRBD1 (5 bases). The CDR3 extends over 14 amino acids. Germline CDR1 and CDR2: SNHLY and FYNNEI. The V end was cut by 6 bases, the J end by 10 bases, with 16 bases between. This CDR3 is CASSPLQGRSPLHF. As DNA, the CDR3 is TGTGCCAGCAGCCCCCTGCAGGGAAGATCACCCCTCCACTTT.

V and J are TRBV2 and TRBJ2-7; weak D call: TRBD2 (6 bases). The CDR3 loop spans 15 amino acids. The germline V gene encodes CDR1 SNHLY and CDR2 FYNNEI. V lost 6 bases, J lost 2 bases, and 17 bases lay in between. The chain's CDR3 is CASRLGGDNTYEQYF. DNA of the CDR3: TGTGCCAGCAGGCTGGGGGGAGACAATACCTACGAGCAGTACTTC.

This chain connects TRBV19 to TRBJ2-5, with D tentatively TRBD1 (6 bases). The V end was cut by 4 bases, the J end by 1 base, with 10 bases between. This CDR3 region has 14 residues. Germline V lookup: CDR1 LNHDA, CDR2 SQIVND (reference sequence). CDR3 nucleotide sequence: TGTGCCAGTAGTACCCAGGGGACCCAAGAGACCCAGTACTTC. Its translation: CASSTQGTQETQYF.

The chain couples TRBV19 to TRBJ2-2; D gene unclear. Trimming stripped 6 bases from V and 7 bases from J, with 12 bases between. The CDR3 totals 13 residues. Germline CDR1 reads LNHDA; CDR2 reads SQIVND (reference sequence). The CDR3 DNA reads as TGTGCCAGTAGCCGATACTCGAACGGGGAGCTGTTTTTT. Translated, it gives CASSRYSNGELFF.

V usage is TRBV3-1 (or the pseudogene TRBV3-2) and J usage is TRBJ2-1; 10 bases map to TRBD2. V dropped 1 base and J dropped 2; count of bases not matched to a gene: 5. CDR3 length: 17 amino acids. Germline V gives CDR1 LGHDT, CDR2 YNNKEL (reference sequence). Here the CDR3 reads CASSQGGLAGAYNEQFF. The CDR3 DNA is TGTGCCAGCAGCCAAGGAGGGCTAGCGGGGGCCTACAATGAGCAGTTCTTC.

V and J are TRBV5-6 and TRBJ1-2, with TRBD1 matching over 12 bases. The CDR3 covers 17 residues. Germline loops: CDR1 SGHDT, CDR2 YYEEEE. V was clipped by 4 bases and J by 5 bases; unmatched bases: 12. The CDR3 loop is CASSPPPGQGAGYGYTF. In nucleotides, the CDR3 is TGTGCCAGCAGCCCGCCACCGGGACAGGGGGCTGGGTATGGCTACACCTTC.